The rows below give T cell receptor beta chains drawn from one sample of a study of chemoradiotherapy in HPV16-positive cancers. Profiling relied on immunoSEQ multiplex PCR, and the TCRdb table lists in-frame clones only, not all of them. The data hold under 25,000 clones, with approximately 84% observed a single time. The specimen comprised blood, sampled from a patient who underwent chemoradiotherapy. Every receptor here comes from a human donor with HPV-associated anogenital cancer. The CDR3 runs from the conserved cysteine through the conserved F or W. The D gene is left open where the match is weak. Clone size is stated in some rows and not others, as once, few, many or a class when expanded.

D: TRBD2
V: TRBV4-2
size: -
J: TRBJ2-3
CDR3: CASSQEKRGGDTQYF
DNA: TGTGCCAGCAGCCAAGAAAAGCGGGGGGGAGATACGCAGTATTTT

D: -
V: TRBV6-4
size: -
J: TRBJ1-2
CDR3: CASSDSAIYGGYTF
DNA: TGTGCCAGCAGTGACTCCGCGATATATGGTGGCTACACCTTC

D: -
V: TRBV6-5
size: -
J: TRBJ2-3
CDR3: CASSYDRDTQYF
DNA: TGTGCCAGCAGTTATGACCGAGATACGCAGTATTTT

D: -
V: TRBV5-1
size: -
J: TRBJ1-1
CDR3: CASSLTGSAEAFF
DNA: TGCGCCAGCAGCTTAACAGGTTCAGCAGAAGCTTTCTTT

D: TRBD1
V: TRBV7-3
size: once
J: TRBJ1-1
CDR3: CASSIDRVAEAFF
DNA: TGTGCCAGCAGCATCGACAGGGTAGCTGAAGCTTTCTTT

D: -
V: TRBV12-5
size: -
J: TRBJ2-3
CDR3: CASDELDNTDTQYF
DNA: TGTGCTAGTGATGAACTAGATAACACAGATACGCAGTATTTT

D: -
V: TRBV7-9
size: -
J: TRBJ2-3
CDR3: CASSLAPGGGYTQYF
DNA: TGTGCCAGCAGCTTAGCGCCGGGGGGCGGGTATACGCAGTATTTT

D: -
V: TRBV10-1
size: -
J: TRBJ1-1
CDR3: CASSKTKANPFLNTEAFF
DNA: TGCGCCAGCAGTAAAACTAAGGCGAACCCTTTCCTGAACACTGAAGCTTTCTTT

D: TRBD1
V: TRBV6-4
size: -
J: TRBJ2-1
CDR3: CASSGNRGYEQFF
DNA: TGTGCCAGCAGTGGTAACAGGGGCTATGAGCAGTTCTTC

D: TRBD2
V: TRBV11-3
size: once
J: TRBJ2-1
CDR3: CASSLDSGGGYNEQFF
DNA: TGTGCCAGCAGCTTAGATTCCGGGGGGGGTTACAATGAGCAGTTCTTC

D: TRBD1
V: TRBV9
size: -
J: TRBJ1-3
CDR3: CASSVGRQGAGTIYF
DNA: TGTGCCAGCAGCGTAGGGCGACAGGGGGCGGGTACCATATATTTT

D: -
V: TRBV20-1
size: once
J: TRBJ2-7
CDR3: CSARGNGEQYF
DNA: TGCAGTGCTAGGGGGAACGGGGAGCAGTACTTC

D: -
V: TRBV11-2
size: -
J: TRBJ1-4
CDR3: CASSLEFGEGFELFF
DNA: TGTGCCAGCAGCTTAGAGTTTGGTGAAGGTTTTGAACTGTTTTTT

D: TRBD1
V: TRBV2
size: -
J: TRBJ1-2
CDR3: CASSAPGQTNYGYTF
DNA: TGTGCCAGCAGTGCGCCGGGACAGACTAACTATGGCTACACCTTC

D: TRBD1
V: TRBV28
size: -
J: TRBJ1-1
CDR3: CASSLWDGTENTEAFF
DNA: TGTGCCAGCAGTTTATGGGACGGGACAGAGAACACTGAAGCTTTCTTT

D: -
V: TRBV10-3
size: -
J: TRBJ1-1
CDR3: CAIRGRANTEAFF
DNA: TGTGCCATCAGGGGCAGAGCGAACACTGAAGCTTTCTTT

D: TRBD1
V: TRBV5-6
size: -
J: TRBJ2-5
CDR3: CASSHTHTGGETQYF
DNA: TGTGCCAGCAGCCATACCCATACAGGGGGTGAGACCCAGTACTTC

D: -
V: TRBV19
size: -
J: TRBJ1-1
CDR3: CASMQGMINTEAFF
DNA: TGTGCCAGTATGCAGGGAATGATAAACACTGAAGCTTTCTTT

D: -
V: TRBV7-9
size: -
J: TRBJ1-1
CDR3: CASSLRGAGDTEAFF
DNA: TGTGCCAGCAGCTTACGGGGGGCCGGGGACACTGAAGCTTTCTTT

D: -
V: TRBV28
size: -
J: TRBJ2-1
CDR3: CASSFYNEQFF
DNA: TGTGCCAGCAGTTTTTACAATGAGCAGTTCTTC

D: -
V: TRBV6-5
size: -
J: TRBJ2-7
CDR3: CASSSLGQTYEQYF
DNA: TGTGCCAGCAGTAGCCTGGGACAAACCTACGAGCAGTACTTC

D: -
V: TRBV7-6
size: once
J: TRBJ2-3
CDR3: CASSLAGRLTDTQYF
DNA: TGTGCCAGCAGCTTAGCAGGCAGGTTGACAGATACGCAGTATTTT

D: -
V: TRBV6-5
size: -
J: TRBJ2-7
CDR3: CASSRELLDTYEQYF
DNA: TGTGCCAGCAGTCGCGAACTACTCGATACCTACGAGCAGTACTTC

D: -
V: TRBV7-2
size: -
J: TRBJ1-2
CDR3: CASSPDTNGGYTF
DNA: TGTGCCAGCAGCCCAGATACAAATGGAGGCTACACCTTC

D: -
V: TRBV5-1
size: -
J: TRBJ1-5
CDR3: CASSPDGTFNNQPQHF
DNA: TGCGCCAGCAGCCCGGACGGGACTTTTAACAATCAGCCCCAGCATTTT

D: -
V: TRBV6-5
size: -
J: TRBJ1-6
CDR3: CASSYSGENSPLHF
DNA: TGTGCCAGCAGTTACTCGGGGGAGAATTCACCCCTCCACTTT

D: -
V: TRBV2
size: -
J: TRBJ2-2
CDR3: CASSVGGGTGELFF
DNA: TGTGCCAGCAGTGTGGGGGGCGGCACCGGGGAGCTGTTTTTT

D: -
V: TRBV9
size: -
J: TRBJ1-3
CDR3: CASSVQSSGNTIYF
DNA: TGTGCCAGCAGCGTACAAAGCTCTGGAAACACCATATATTTT

D: -
V: TRBV19
size: -
J: TRBJ2-7
CDR3: CASSIVTGSYEQYF
DNA: TGTGCCAGTAGTATAGTGACAGGATCCTACGAGCAGTACTTC

D: -
V: TRBV7-4
size: -
J: TRBJ2-7
CDR3: CASSLKWASLYEQYF
DNA: TGTGCCAGCAGCTTAAAGTGGGCCTCGCTCTACGAGCAGTACTTC

D: -
V: TRBV11-3
size: few
J: TRBJ1-3
CDR3: CASSLGRTTGGNTIYF
DNA: TGTGCCAGCAGCTTAGGAAGGACAACCGGCGGAAACACCATATATTTT

D: -
V: TRBV10-1
size: -
J: TRBJ1-1
CDR3: CASSDQENTEAFF
DNA: TGCGCCAGCAGTGATCAGGAGAACACTGAAGCTTTCTTT

D: TRBD2
V: TRBV4-1
size: -
J: TRBJ2-5
CDR3: CASSQEAGGLGKTQYF
DNA: TGCGCCAGCAGCCAAGAAGCGGGGGGGCTCGGGAAGACCCAGTACTTC

D: TRBD2
V: TRBV4-2
size: few
J: TRBJ2-7
CDR3: CASSQGGLAPEQYF
DNA: TGTGCCAGCAGCCAAGGGGGACTAGCCCCCGAGCAGTACTTC

D: -
V: TRBV6-5
size: -
J: TRBJ1-5
CDR3: CASSRSQGNQPQHF
DNA: TGTGCCAGCAGCCGCTCCCAGGGGAATCAGCCCCAGCATTTT

D: TRBD2
V: TRBV5-6
size: -
J: TRBJ2-3
CDR3: CASSQTSGAVKEWHTQYF
DNA: TGTGCCAGCAGTCAGACTAGCGGGGCTGTTAAGGAGTGGCATACGCAGTATTTT

D: TRBD1
V: TRBV6-5
size: -
J: TRBJ2-7
CDR3: CASSYSEIAGGKQYF
DNA: TGTGCCAGCAGTTACTCGGAGATAGCAGGGGGAAAGCAGTACTTC

D: -
V: TRBV18
size: -
J: TRBJ2-7
CDR3: CASSVDWGAEQYF
DNA: TGTGCCAGCTCAGTGGACTGGGGGGCGGAGCAGTACTTC

D: -
V: TRBV19
size: -
J: TRBJ2-6
CDR3: CASSRPGVAYLSGANVLTF
DNA: TGTGCCAGTAGTCGCCCGGGGGTAGCTTACCTCTCTGGGGCCAACGTCCTGACTTTC

D: -
V: TRBV10-3
size: -
J: TRBJ2-3
CDR3: CAISESGGSTDTQYF
DNA: TGTGCCATCAGTGAGTCCGGAGGGAGCACAGATACGCAGTATTTT

D: TRBD2
V: TRBV28
size: -
J: TRBJ2-7
CDR3: CASSSGTSGVDEQYF
DNA: TGTGCCAGCAGTTCTGGGACTAGCGGGGTAGACGAGCAGTACTTC

D: -
V: TRBV27
size: -
J: TRBJ1-1
CDR3: CASSLSLRAHNTEAFF
DNA: TGTGCCAGCAGTTTATCCCTCAGGGCTCATAACACTGAAGCTTTCTTT

D: TRBD1
V: TRBV5-1
size: once
J: TRBJ2-3
CDR3: CASRTGGSLITDTQYF
DNA: TGCGCCAGCAGAACAGGGGGCTCCCTCATCACAGATACGCAGTATTTT

D: -
V: TRBV2
size: -
J: TRBJ2-1
CDR3: CAGTTDLSYNEQFF
DNA: TGTGCCGGGACGACTGATCTCTCCTACAATGAGCAGTTCTTC

D: -
V: TRBV11-2
size: -
J: TRBJ1-1
CDR3: CASSLAGDTEAFF
DNA: TGTGCCAGCAGCTTAGCTGGGGACACTGAAGCTTTCTTT

D: -
V: TRBV7-9
size: -
J: TRBJ1-6
CDR3: CASNSDKTNSPLHF
DNA: TGTGCCAGCAACTCTGACAAGACCAATTCACCCCTCCACTTT

D: -
V: TRBV6-5
size: -
J: TRBJ2-7
CDR3: CASSYANDEQYF
DNA: TGTGCCAGCAGTTACGCGAACGACGAGCAGTACTTC

D: TRBD1
V: TRBV4-1
size: -
J: TRBJ2-7
CDR3: CASSQGGDRTDEQYF
DNA: TGCGCCAGCAGCCAAGGGGGGGACAGGACCGACGAGCAGTACTTC

D: -
V: TRBV18
size: -
J: TRBJ1-5
CDR3: CASSPPLGNNQPQHF
DNA: TGTGCCAGCTCACCACCGCTGGGAAACAATCAGCCCCAGCATTTT